Sequencing of this TCR beta chain was carried out in a study of T cell repertoires in cytomegalovirus infection (dated by TCRdb to between 2018 and 2021). For context, the study as a whole: Donor HLA type was relevant to the analysis, because carriage of CMV infection together with the matching HLA type was indicated by public TCR beta signatures. What the study reported, not specific to this receptor: The ex vivo response was dominated by HLA-C-restricted CMV-specific TCR beta clonotypes, and the single most frequent clonotype in two of eight donors was supplied by these HLA-C-restricted clonotypes. Cumulative frequency of public TCR beta family members discriminated carriers of CMV infection plus the relevant HLA type in this cohort and an independent 352-donor cohort.

Of note for this clonotype: Its cognate antigen has yet to be identified. No much larger clone is present one base from it, and per-base qualities are unavailable.

Trimming accounts for 8 bases at V and 2 bases at J, while the number of junction bases matched to no gene is 14. The CDR3 measures 17 amino acids from cysteine to phenylalanine. Just the 51-base CDR3 DNA is kept, in frame starting at base 1. According to the germline V gene, CDR1 reads MNHEY and CDR2 reads SVGEGT. The listed sequencing device is Illumina HiSeq 1500. TCRdb applied fastp at Q25 and MiXCR to the public reads, then kept only in-frame beta chains. Each CDR3 protein appears once, grouped with its most common genes and DNA. The sample profile shows roughly 230,000 distinct CDR3 sequences; approximately 13% of them were found once. The top ten clonotypes cover 1.5% to 2% of the sample.

The chain is made from TRBV6-2 or TRBV6-3 and TRBJ1-5; a stretch of 8 junction bases matches TRBD1. The TCR originated in a human donor in good health (CMV status not recorded). Some clones in this sample may be carry-over from other donors' samples. Material for sequencing was PBMCs. The CDR3: CASEDGQGQWGNQPQHF. The DNA sequence is TGTGCCAGCGAGGATGGACAGGGCCAATGGGGCAATCAGCCCCAGCATTTT.